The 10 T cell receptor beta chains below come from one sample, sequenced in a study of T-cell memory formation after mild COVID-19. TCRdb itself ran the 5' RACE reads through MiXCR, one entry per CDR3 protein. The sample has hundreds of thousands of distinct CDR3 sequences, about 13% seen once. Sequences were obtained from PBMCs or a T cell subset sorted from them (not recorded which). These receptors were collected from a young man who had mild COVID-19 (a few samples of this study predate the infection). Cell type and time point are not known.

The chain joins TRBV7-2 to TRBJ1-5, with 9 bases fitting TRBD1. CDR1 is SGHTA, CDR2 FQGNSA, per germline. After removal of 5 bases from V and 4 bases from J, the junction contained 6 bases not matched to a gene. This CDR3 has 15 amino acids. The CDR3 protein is CASSPNDRGNQPQHF. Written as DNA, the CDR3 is TGTGCCAGCAGCCCAAATGACAGGGGGAATCAGCCCCAGCATTTT.

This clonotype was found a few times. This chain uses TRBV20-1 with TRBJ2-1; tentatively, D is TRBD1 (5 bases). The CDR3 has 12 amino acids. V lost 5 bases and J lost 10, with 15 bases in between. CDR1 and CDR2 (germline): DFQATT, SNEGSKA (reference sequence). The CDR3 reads CSALRQLREQFF. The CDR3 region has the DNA TGCAGTGCTCTTAGACAGCTTCGCGAGCAGTTCTTC.

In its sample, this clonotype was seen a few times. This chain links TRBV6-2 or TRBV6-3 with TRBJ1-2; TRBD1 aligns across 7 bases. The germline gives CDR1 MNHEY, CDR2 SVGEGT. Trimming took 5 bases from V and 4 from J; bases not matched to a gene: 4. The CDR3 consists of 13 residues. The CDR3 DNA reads TGTGCCAGCAGTCGGGACAGCCCCTATGGCTACACCTTC. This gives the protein CASSRDSPYGYTF.

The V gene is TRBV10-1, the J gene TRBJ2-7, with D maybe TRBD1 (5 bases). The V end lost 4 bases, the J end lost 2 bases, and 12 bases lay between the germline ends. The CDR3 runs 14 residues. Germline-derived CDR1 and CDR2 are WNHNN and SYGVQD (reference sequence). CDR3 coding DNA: TGCGCCAGCAGTGGGGGCAGTAGTACCTACGAGCAGTACTTC. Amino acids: CASSGGSSTYEQYF.

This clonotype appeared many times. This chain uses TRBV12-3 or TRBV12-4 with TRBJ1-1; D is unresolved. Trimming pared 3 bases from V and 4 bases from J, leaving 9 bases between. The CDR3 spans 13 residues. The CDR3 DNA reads TGTGCCAGCAGTTTGGGTCCGGGCACTGAAGCTTTCTTT. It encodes CASSLGPGTEAFF.

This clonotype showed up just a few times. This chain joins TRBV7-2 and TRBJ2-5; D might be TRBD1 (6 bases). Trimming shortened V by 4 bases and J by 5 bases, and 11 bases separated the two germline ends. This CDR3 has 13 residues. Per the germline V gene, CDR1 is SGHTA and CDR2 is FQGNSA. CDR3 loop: CASSSSGVETQYF. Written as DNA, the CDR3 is TGTGCCAGCAGCTCCTCAGGGGTGGAGACCCAGTACTTC.

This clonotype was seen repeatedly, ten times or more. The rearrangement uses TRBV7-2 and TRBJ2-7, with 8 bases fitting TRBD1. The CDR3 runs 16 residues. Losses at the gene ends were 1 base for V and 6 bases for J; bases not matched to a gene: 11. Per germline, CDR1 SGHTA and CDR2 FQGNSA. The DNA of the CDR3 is TGTGCCAGCAGCTTAGAAGTTACGAGACAGGGGAGCGAGCAGTACTTC. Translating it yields CASSLEVTRQGSEQYF.

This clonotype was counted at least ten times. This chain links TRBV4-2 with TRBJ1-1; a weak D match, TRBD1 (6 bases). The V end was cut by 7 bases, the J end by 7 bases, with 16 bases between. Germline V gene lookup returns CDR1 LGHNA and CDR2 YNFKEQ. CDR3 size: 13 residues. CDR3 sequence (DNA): TGTGCCAGCAAAGGACAGCTACAAAGTGAAGCTTTCTTT. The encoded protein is CASKGQLQSEAFF.

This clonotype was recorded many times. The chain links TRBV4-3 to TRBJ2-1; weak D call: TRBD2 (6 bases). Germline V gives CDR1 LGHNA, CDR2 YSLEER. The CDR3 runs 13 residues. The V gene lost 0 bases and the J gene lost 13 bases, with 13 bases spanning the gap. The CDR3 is CASSQDLAGRQFF. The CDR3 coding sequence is TGCGCCAGCAGCCAAGATTTGGCGGGGCGACAGTTCTTC.

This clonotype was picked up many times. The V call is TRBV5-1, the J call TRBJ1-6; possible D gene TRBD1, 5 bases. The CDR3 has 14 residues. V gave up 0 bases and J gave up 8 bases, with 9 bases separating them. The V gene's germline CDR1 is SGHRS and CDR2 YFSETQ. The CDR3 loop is CASSLEGKDSPLHF. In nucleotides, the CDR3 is TGCGCCAGCAGCTTGGAGGGGAAGGATTCACCCCTCCACTTT.